These 10 T cell receptor beta chains came from one sample sequenced in a study of blood T cell repertoires in COVID-19. Generated by immunoSEQ multiplex PCR, the TCRdb table keeps only in-frame clones and is missing some. Seen here are roughly 200,000 clones, about 90% observed once, and the top ten hold 1.5% to 2%. Sequenced input: peripheral blood. The receptor set was obtained from a man between 18 and 35 years old with active or convalescent COVID-19.

The CDR3, as DNA: TGTGCCAGCAACGGAGGGACGAACACTGAAGCTTTCTTT. Its translation: CASNGGTNTEAFF. The V and J genes are TRBV5-4 and TRBJ1-1, with D possibly matching TRBD1 (5 bases). This CDR3 has 13 amino acids. The V gene's germline CDR1 is SGHNT and CDR2 YYREEE (reference sequence). V was shortened by 6 bases and J by 1 base, with 10 bases between the two germline ends.

This chain joins TRBV7-6 and TRBJ2-3; the match to TRBD2 covers 7 bases. CDR1 SGHVS and CDR2 FNYEAQ come from the germline V gene. This CDR3 spans 16 amino acids. With V trimmed by 4 bases and J by 2 bases, 9 bases remained unmatched. CDR3 sequence (DNA): TGTGCCAGCAGCTCGCGGGGTAGCGGGCTCACAGATACGCAGTATTTT. As protein: CASSSRGSGLTDTQYF. The full variable domain, its missing parts supplied by reference TRBV7-6 and TRBJ2-3, is GAGVSQSPRYKVTKRGQDVALRCDPISGHVSLYWYRQALGQGPEFLTYFNYEAQQDKSGLPNDRFSAERPEGSISTLTIQRTEQRDSAMYRCASSSRGSGLTDTQYFGPGTRLTVL.

This chain connects TRBV7-9 to TRBJ1-2; 8 bases are a match to TRBD1. The CDR3 runs 13 residues. The ends lost 3 bases at V and 8 bases at J; junction bases unmatched: 5. The germline gives CDR1 SEHNR, CDR2 FQNEAQ (reference sequence). The CDR3 DNA follows: TGTGCCAGCAGCTTGGAGACAGGGGTAGGCTACACCTTC. This gives the protein CASSLETGVGYTF.

This clone was counted once. The rearrangement links TRBV30 to TRBJ1-3, with D unresolved. The CDR3 has 16 amino acids. Trimming cost V 0 bases and J 0 bases, with 12 bases left between them. Looked up from germline, CDR1 is GTSNPN and CDR2 is SVGIG (reference sequence). This CDR3 is CAWSVVVGLSGNTIYF. The CDR3, as DNA: TGTGCCTGGAGTGTGGTCGTTGGCCTCTCTGGAAACACCATATATTTT.

The rearrangement uses TRBV15 and TRBJ2-1; 7 positions agree with TRBD2. The CDR3 runs 16 residues. Trimming took 0 bases from V and 5 from J; bases not matched to a gene: 7. CDR1 is LNHNV and CDR2 is YYDKDF in the germline V gene (reference sequence). CDR3 residues: CATSRDGGGANNEQFF. For the CDR3, the DNA is TGTGCCACCAGCAGAGACGGCGGGGGAGCTAACAATGAGCAGTTCTTC.

The chain links TRBV19 to TRBJ2-3; 10 positions agree with TRBD1. CDR1 and CDR2 (germline): LNHDA, SQIVND (reference sequence). The junction had 14 bases not matched to a gene; V was cut back by 6 bases and J by 2 bases. This CDR3 spans 18 amino acids. CDR3 coding DNA: TGTGCCAGTAGGTCAATATCGGGACAGGGGACTTTCACAGATACGCAGTATTTT. Its protein product is CASRSISGQGTFTDTQYF.

The chain uses TRBV19 and TRBJ1-5; 8 bases fit TRBD1. The V gene end was trimmed by 6 bases and the J gene end by 7 bases; junction bases not matched to a gene: 5. The CDR3 spans 13 residues. Germline V gene data show CDR1 as LNHDA and CDR2 as SQIVND (reference sequence). The CDR3 nucleotides read TGTGCCAGTAGCGACAGGGGCGCGCAGCCCCAGCATTTT. Protein product: CASSDRGAQPQHF.

The rearrangement joins TRBV5-4 to TRBJ2-3; 8 nucleotides line up with TRBD2. The CDR3 extends over 16 amino acids. V lost 4 bases and J lost 0; bases outside the gene matches: 7. Germline V lookup: CDR1 SGHNT, CDR2 YYREEE (reference sequence). CDR3 protein: CASSRRLAPSTDTQYF. Here the CDR3 DNA reads TGTGCCAGCAGCCGGAGACTAGCGCCGAGCACAGATACGCAGTATTTT.

The CDR3: CASSLARAPGYTF. CDR3 nucleotides: TGTGCCAGCAGCTTAGCCAGGGCCCCCGGCTACACCTTC. This chain joins TRBV7-2 and TRBJ1-2, with D maybe TRBD1 (5 bases). Germline V CDR1 and CDR2: SGHTA, FQGNSA. V shed 0 bases and J shed 8 bases, with 10 bases lying between them. The CDR3 loop spans 13 amino acids.

This clone was counted a single time. J is TRBJ1-1 and V is TRBV9; tentative D call: TRBD1 (5 bases). V lost 3 bases and J lost 4, with 10 bases in between. CDR3 length: 13 amino acids. Germline-derived CDR1 and CDR2 are SGDLS and YYNGEE. The CDR3 sequence: CASSAGGGTEAFF. CDR3 nucleotide sequence: TGTGCCAGCAGCGCGGGCGGGGGCACTGAAGCTTTCTTT.